Listed below are T cell receptor beta chains from one sample, sequenced in a study of blood T cells in healthy people across ages. TCRdb reprocessed the 5' RACE reads with MiXCR, giving one entry per CDR3 protein. Here the sample spans hundreds of thousands of distinct CDR3 sequences, roughly 24% being singletons. The data were also submitted as part of a second study, on T cells of mothers and their children.

The specimen sequenced was blood. These receptor sequences come from a boy aged 10-17 years in good health. Both conserved end residues are part of each CDR3. Each record gives: clone size, V gene, J gene, D gene, CDR3 DNA, CDR3 protein. A D gene is named only where the DNA matches it firmly. Clone size is stated in some rows and not others, as once, few, many or a class when expanded.

abundance: -; v_gene: TRBV20-1; j_gene: TRBJ1-4; d_gene: -; CDR3nt: TGCAGTGCTAAGATGACAGGCTATAATGAAAAACTGTTTTTT; CDR3aa: CSAKMTGYNEKLFF
abundance: few; v_gene: TRBV9; j_gene: TRBJ2-7; d_gene: TRBD2; CDR3nt: TGTGCCAGCAGCGTGGGACTAGCGGGGGGGCCGGACGAGCAGTACTTC; CDR3aa: CASSVGLAGGPDEQYF
abundance: few; v_gene: TRBV20-1; j_gene: TRBJ1-4; d_gene: -; CDR3nt: TGCAGTGCTCGGGCGGCAACTAATGAAAAACTGTTTTTT; CDR3aa: CSARAATNEKLFF
abundance: -; v_gene: TRBV12-5; j_gene: TRBJ1-2; d_gene: -; CDR3nt: TGTGCTAGTGGTTTGCCCCCTGAGGGGTCCTATGGCTACACCTTC; CDR3aa: CASGLPPEGSYGYTF
abundance: -; v_gene: TRBV11-2; j_gene: TRBJ2-4; d_gene: -; CDR3nt: TGTGCCAGCAGCCAATTCAGGGAGACCAAAAACATTCAGTACTTC; CDR3aa: CASSQFRETKNIQYF
abundance: many; v_gene: TRBV5-1; j_gene: TRBJ1-2; d_gene: -; CDR3nt: TGTGCCAGCAGCTCTGGGACGGCTAACTATGGCTACACCTTC; CDR3aa: CASSSGTANYGYTF
abundance: -; v_gene: TRBV27; j_gene: TRBJ2-5; d_gene: -; CDR3nt: TGTGCCAGCAGTCCCCTGGATGCGGGCTTCAGGGAGACCCAGTACTTC; CDR3aa: CASSPLDAGFRETQYF
abundance: few; v_gene: TRBV30; j_gene: TRBJ2-7; d_gene: -; CDR3nt: TGTGCCGGAACCGGGACCCCGAGGGACGAGCAGTACTTC; CDR3aa: CAGTGTPRDEQYF
abundance: few; v_gene: TRBV10-2; j_gene: TRBJ2-5; d_gene: TRBD1; CDR3nt: TGCGCCAGCAGGCAGGACAGGGAGATTGTACGACAGTACTTC; CDR3aa: CASRQDREIVRQYF
abundance: -; v_gene: TRBV5-1; j_gene: TRBJ2-5; d_gene: -; CDR3nt: TGCGCCAGCAGCTCAGTGCGGGAAGAGACCCAGTACTTC; CDR3aa: CASSSVREETQYF
abundance: -; v_gene: TRBV7-4; j_gene: TRBJ1-1; d_gene: -; CDR3nt: TGTGCCAGCAGCTTAGATGGGGGCGTGGGCGAAGCTTTCTTT; CDR3aa: CASSLDGGVGEAFF
abundance: -; v_gene: TRBV5-1; j_gene: TRBJ2-5; d_gene: -; CDR3nt: TGCGCCAGCAGCTCGCCGAGGGCAGGGGATGGAGAGACCCAGTACTTC; CDR3aa: CASSSPRAGDGETQYF
abundance: -; v_gene: TRBV7-7; j_gene: TRBJ2-7; d_gene: -; CDR3nt: TGTGCTAGCAGCCGTCGGGAAGGCACCTCCTACGAGCAGTACTTC; CDR3aa: CASSRREGTSYEQYF
abundance: -; v_gene: TRBV20-1; j_gene: TRBJ2-7; d_gene: TRBD2; CDR3nt: TGCAGTGCTCAACCGGGACTAGCGGGGGGCACCCTTGGGTACGAGCAGTACTTC; CDR3aa: CSAQPGLAGGTLGYEQYF
abundance: -; v_gene: TRBV6-5; j_gene: TRBJ2-7; d_gene: -; CDR3nt: TGTGCCAGCAGTAGGGACCCCCGGGCCTACGAGCAGTACTTC; CDR3aa: CASSRDPRAYEQYF
abundance: few; v_gene: TRBV20-1; j_gene: TRBJ2-5; d_gene: -; CDR3nt: TGCAGTGCTAGAGTTATACGCACAGAAGAGACCCAGTACTTC; CDR3aa: CSARVIRTEETQYF
abundance: -; v_gene: TRBV7-9; j_gene: TRBJ2-3; d_gene: -; CDR3nt: TGTGCCAGCAGCTTAGGAAGGCCGTTCTCTCGCACAGATACGCAGTATTTT; CDR3aa: CASSLGRPFSRTDTQYF
abundance: few; v_gene: TRBV6-5; j_gene: TRBJ2-5; d_gene: -; CDR3nt: TGTGCCAGCACCAGAGCTGGGGAGACCCAGTACTTC; CDR3aa: CASTRAGETQYF
abundance: few; v_gene: TRBV13; j_gene: TRBJ1-5; d_gene: TRBD1; CDR3nt: TGTGCCAGCAGCGAGGGACAGGGCAATCAGCCCCAGCATTTT; CDR3aa: CASSEGQGNQPQHF
abundance: -; v_gene: TRBV18; j_gene: TRBJ1-1; d_gene: TRBD1; CDR3nt: TGTGCCAGCTCACCAACGAGGGGGCAGAACACTGAAGCTTTCTTT; CDR3aa: CASSPTRGQNTEAFF
abundance: few; v_gene: TRBV3-1; j_gene: TRBJ1-5; d_gene: -; CDR3nt: TGTGCCAGCAGCCAAGGACAGAGCAATCAGCCCCAGCATTTT; CDR3aa: CASSQGQSNQPQHF
abundance: -; v_gene: TRBV30; j_gene: TRBJ2-7; d_gene: TRBD1; CDR3nt: TGTGCCTGGGCCGGGACAGTTCTCTACGAGCAGTACTTC; CDR3aa: CAWAGTVLYEQYF
abundance: -; v_gene: TRBV5-5; j_gene: TRBJ2-5; d_gene: TRBD2; CDR3nt: TGTGCCAGCAGCTTGGGGGTTGGGACTAGCGGGGTTCAAGGGACCCAGTACTTC; CDR3aa: CASSLGVGTSGVQGTQYF
abundance: few; v_gene: TRBV18; j_gene: TRBJ2-1; d_gene: TRBD2; CDR3nt: TGTGCCAGCTCACCACCGCGGACTAGCGGGTACAATGAGCAGTTCTTC; CDR3aa: CASSPPRTSGYNEQFF
abundance: few; v_gene: TRBV3-1; j_gene: TRBJ1-2; d_gene: -; CDR3nt: TGTGCCAGCAGCCAGGGCCTACTTTCTAACTATGGCTACACCTTC; CDR3aa: CASSQGLLSNYGYTF
abundance: -; v_gene: TRBV4-1; j_gene: TRBJ1-5; d_gene: -; CDR3nt: TGCGCCAGCAGCCAAGAAGGCTTGGGAGGCCAGCCCCAGCATTTT; CDR3aa: CASSQEGLGGQPQHF
abundance: few; v_gene: TRBV20-1; j_gene: TRBJ1-2; d_gene: -; CDR3nt: TGCAGTGTCAATTCGGACAATACTAGACCTAGCTACACCTTC; CDR3aa: CSVNSDNTRPSYTF
abundance: few; v_gene: TRBV3-1; j_gene: TRBJ2-5; d_gene: -; CDR3nt: TGTGCCAGCAGCCAAGGGGACGGGACACAAGAGACCCAGTACTTC; CDR3aa: CASSQGDGTQETQYF
abundance: few; v_gene: TRBV28; j_gene: TRBJ2-6; d_gene: TRBD1; CDR3nt: TGTGCCAGCAGTTCGGGACAGCGCCCGAGCTCTGGGGCCAACGTCCTGACTTTC; CDR3aa: CASSSGQRPSSGANVLTF
abundance: -; v_gene: TRBV9; j_gene: TRBJ2-3; d_gene: -; CDR3nt: TGTGCCAGCAGCGTAGGGGTAACTAGCACAGATACGCAGTATTTT; CDR3aa: CASSVGVTSTDTQYF
abundance: few; v_gene: TRBV5-1; j_gene: TRBJ2-6; d_gene: -; CDR3nt: TGCGCCAGCAGCTTGGGTTATTCCCGCTCCTCTGGGGCCAACGTCCTGACTTTC; CDR3aa: CASSLGYSRSSGANVLTF
abundance: -; v_gene: TRBV24-1; j_gene: TRBJ1-2; d_gene: TRBD1; CDR3nt: TGTGCCACCAGTGATGGGCCGGGACAGGTTATTATCACCTTC; CDR3aa: CATSDGPGQVIITF
abundance: -; v_gene: TRBV19; j_gene: TRBJ2-1; d_gene: TRBD1; CDR3nt: TGTGCCAGTAAGGACAGGGGGAAATACAATGAGCAGTTCTTC; CDR3aa: CASKDRGKYNEQFF
abundance: few; v_gene: TRBV9; j_gene: TRBJ2-1; d_gene: TRBD2; CDR3nt: TGTGCCAGCAGCGTAGACGGACTAGCGGGGCTATGGGATGAGCAGTTCTTC; CDR3aa: CASSVDGLAGLWDEQFF
abundance: -; v_gene: TRBV7-2; j_gene: TRBJ2-1; d_gene: -; CDR3nt: TGTGCCAGCAGCTTAGGGCGAATTGGCAGGCGCTCCTACAATGAGCAGTTCTTC; CDR3aa: CASSLGRIGRRSYNEQFF
abundance: -; v_gene: TRBV9; j_gene: TRBJ2-7; d_gene: TRBD1; CDR3nt: TGTGCCAGCAGCGTAGTCAGGGACAGGGGCCACGAGCAGTACTTC; CDR3aa: CASSVVRDRGHEQYF
abundance: few; v_gene: TRBV5-1; j_gene: TRBJ2-5; d_gene: -; CDR3nt: TGCGCCAGCACGTCGACGGGACGAGAGTCCCAGTACTTC; CDR3aa: CASTSTGRESQYF
abundance: -; v_gene: TRBV6-1; j_gene: TRBJ2-7; d_gene: TRBD1; CDR3nt: TGTGCCAGCAGTGGGGGACAGGGAGGAAAGCAGTACTTC; CDR3aa: CASSGGQGGKQYF
abundance: -; v_gene: TRBV12-3/TRBV12-4; j_gene: TRBJ2-7; d_gene: TRBD1; CDR3nt: TGTGCCAGCACCAAGACAGGGGTTAAGGACGAGCAGTACTTC; CDR3aa: CASTKTGVKDEQYF
abundance: -; v_gene: TRBV5-5; j_gene: TRBJ1-2; d_gene: -; CDR3nt: TGTGCCAGCAGCGCCTGGGACGGCCTGATGCAGAGTGGCTACACCTTC; CDR3aa: CASSAWDGLMQSGYTF
abundance: few; v_gene: TRBV7-2; j_gene: TRBJ1-2; d_gene: TRBD1; CDR3nt: TGTGCCAGCAGCCGAACCGGGACCAGGGGGAACTCTGGCTACACCTTC; CDR3aa: CASSRTGTRGNSGYTF
abundance: few; v_gene: TRBV7-9; j_gene: TRBJ1-6; d_gene: -; CDR3nt: TGTGCCAGCAGCTTAGATCCGGGAAAGAATTCACCCCTCCACTTT; CDR3aa: CASSLDPGKNSPLHF
abundance: -; v_gene: TRBV7-6; j_gene: TRBJ2-2; d_gene: TRBD2; CDR3nt: TGTGCCAGCAGCTTAGTGAATAGCGGGGGGTCCACCGGGGAGCTGTTTTTT; CDR3aa: CASSLVNSGGSTGELFF